One and the same sample provided the 9 T cell receptor beta chains below, sequenced in a study of T cells and Merkel cell carcinoma outcomes. Assay: immunoSEQ multiplex PCR; the TCRdb copy retains only in-frame clones and omits some. The data hold 15,000 to 17,000 clones, with 80% to 90% observed a single time. The source material was tumor tissue from Merkel cell carcinoma. The origin of the receptors is a human donor with Merkel cell carcinoma.

V gene TRBV2 combines with J gene TRBJ2-7; D ambiguous. Trimming took 6 bases from V and 3 from J, leaving 15 bases between them. The CDR3 has 14 amino acids. Germline lookup yields CDR1 SNHLY and CDR2 FYNNEI. The CDR3, as DNA: TGTGCCAGCAGCCCCGGCGTTCCCTTCTACGAGCAGTACTTC. Protein product: CASSPGVPFYEQYF.

This clone came up a few times. The genes are TRBV15 and TRBJ1-5; D is possibly TRBD1 (5 bases). Germline-derived CDR1 and CDR2 are LNHNV and YYDKDF (reference sequence). The CDR3 sequence is 13 residues long. Trimming left V 4 bases short and J 5 bases short, with 9 bases between. CDR3 region: CATSIGGDQPQHF. The CDR3 nucleotides are TGTGCCACCAGCATCGGAGGGGATCAGCCCCAGCATTTT.

This clone occurred a few times. The rearrangement joins TRBV6-6 to TRBJ1-2; D not certain. V gave up 2 bases and J gave up 4 bases, with 11 bases separating them. There are 14 residues in the CDR3. From germline, CDR1 is MNHNY and CDR2 SVGAGI (reference sequence). In DNA, the CDR3 is TGTGCCAGCAGTTACAGCGGGGTTACCTATGGCTACACCTTC. It codes for CASSYSGVTYGYTF.

The chain couples TRBV5-1 to TRBJ2-1; TRBD2 matches at 13 bases. Germline V gene sequence: CDR1 SGHRS, CDR2 YFSETQ. The CDR3 spans 17 residues. J gave up 3 bases and V 4 bases, and 7 bases lay outside the gene matches. CDR3 nucleotide sequence: TGCGCCAGCAGCGATACTAGCGGGAGGGCCAGCTACAATGAGCAGTTCTTC. It translates to CASSDTSGRASYNEQFF.

The chain links TRBV5-1 to TRBJ1-1; unclear D gene. The CDR3 is made up of 15 amino acids. Germline CDR1 is SGHRS and CDR2 is YFSETQ. The germline V and J ends were trimmed by 4 bases and 3 bases, with 16 bases remaining between them. DNA of the CDR3: TGCGCCAGCAGCCGACGGACGGGATCAGACACTGAAGCTTTCTTT. Encoded protein: CASSRRTGSDTEAFF.

The chain joins TRBV19 to TRBJ1-2; D might be TRBD1 (6 bases). This CDR3 comprises 13 residues. Between the trimmed V and J ends, which lost 7 bases and 3 bases, there was a span of 12 bases. Germline CDR1 LNHDA, CDR2 SQIVND (reference sequence). CDR3 nucleotides: TGTGCCAGTATGGGAACAGGGTACTATGGCTACACCTTC. Protein product: CASMGTGYYGYTF.

CDR3 DNA: TGTGCCAGCAGTGAATCGAGACTAGCGGGGGGGACCAAAAACATTCAGTACTTC. Encoded protein: CASSESRLAGGTKNIQYF. This rearrangement joins TRBV2 to TRBJ2-4, with 14 bases fitting TRBD2. Germline V gene lookup returns CDR1 SNHLY and CDR2 FYNNEI. V lost 2 bases, J lost 2 bases, and 5 bases stayed unmatched. The CDR3 extends over 18 amino acids.

A note on this clone: Being one base from a much bigger clone, this may be a read error. This CDR3 is missing its conserved last phenylalanine or tryptophan, likely due to a read error. The chain employs TRBV2 and TRBJ1-3, with D uncertain. Trimming took 6 bases from V and 2 from J, leaving 8 bases between them. CDR1 is SNHLY, CDR2 FYNNEI, per germline. The CDR3 spans 13 residues. The CDR3 is CASRPATGNTIYV. The CDR3 region has the DNA TGTGCCAGCAGACCAGCCACTGGAAACACCATATATGTT.

This chain links TRBV27 with TRBJ2-7; either TRBD1 or TRBD2 may fit D (5 bases each). The CDR3 totals 15 residues. Germline CDR1 reads MNHEY; CDR2 reads SMNVEV (reference sequence). V was trimmed by 2 bases and J by 4 bases, leaving 15 bases between them. CDR3 DNA: TGTGCCAGCAGTTTAGGGACGGAGGATTTTTACGAGCAGTACTTC. This translates into CASSLGTEDFYEQYF.